The T cell receptor (beta chain) described here comes from a study of blood T cell repertoires in COVID-19. As for the study in general: Sources were T cells, B-cell-depleted T cells, or PBMCs; the material itself was cDNA or gDNA.

Original processing methods: Nucleated cell number was recorded as an estimate derived from reference gene primer amplification. TCRdb's copy holds only in-frame clones and misses some; the assay was immunoSEQ multiplex PCR. V and J calls and clone size come straight from that table; D and trimming were deduced from the DNA. The sample carries about 140,000 clones, just under 85% recorded once. In germline, CDR1 is SNHLY, CDR2 FYNNEI. V lost 6 bases and J lost 5, with 5 bases in between. The CDR3 loop spans 12 amino acids. In terms of age and location, participants ranged from roughly 18 to 89 years and lived in about 25 US areas. Cohort placement rested on clinical history that participants reported themselves.

This TCR was recovered from a woman in her forties or fifties with acute COVID-19. The sequenced sample consisted of PBMCs or T cells enriched from blood (not recorded which). The chain links TRBV2 to TRBJ1-6, with D unclear. The CDR3 bases are TGTGCCAGCAGCGCGGATAATTCACCCCTCCACTTT. It is translated as CASSADNSPLHF.